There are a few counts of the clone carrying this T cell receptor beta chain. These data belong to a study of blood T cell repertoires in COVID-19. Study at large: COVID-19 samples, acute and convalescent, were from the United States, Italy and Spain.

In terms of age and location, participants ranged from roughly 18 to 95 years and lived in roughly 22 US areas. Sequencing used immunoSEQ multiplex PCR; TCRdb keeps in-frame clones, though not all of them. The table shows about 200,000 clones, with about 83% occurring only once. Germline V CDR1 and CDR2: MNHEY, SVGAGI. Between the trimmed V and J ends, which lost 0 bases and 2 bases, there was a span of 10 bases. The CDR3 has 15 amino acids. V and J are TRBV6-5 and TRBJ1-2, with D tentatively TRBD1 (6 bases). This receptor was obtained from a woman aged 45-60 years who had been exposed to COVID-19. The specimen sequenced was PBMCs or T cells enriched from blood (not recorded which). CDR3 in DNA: TGTGCCAGCAGTTACTCGAAACAGGGAAACTATGGCTACACCTTC. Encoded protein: CASSYSKQGNYGYTF.